This TCR beta chain is from a study of cytomegalovirus exposure and HLA in healthy donors. Trimming took 3 bases from V and 3 from J; bases not matched to a gene: 6. This CDR3 has 15 residues. Germline loops: CDR1 SGHRS, CDR2 YFSETQ. Primers included in the PCR were 60 Vbeta and 13 Jbeta primers. Produced via immunoSEQ multiplex PCR; TCRdb's table is partial and in-frame only. The data contain about 180,000 clones, roughly 85% of them singletons. The clonotype comes from a woman aged 40 to 50 in good health and CMV-seronegative. Sequences were obtained from PBMCs. V gene TRBV5-1 combines with J gene TRBJ2-3; 8 bases are shared with TRBD2. The CDR3 region has the DNA TGCGCCAGCAGCTCCTCGGGACTAGAGACAGATACGCAGTATTTT. It codes for CASSSSGLETDTQYF. Looking up the rest from reference TRBV5-1 and TRBJ2-3 gives the full variable domain: KAGVTQTPRYLIKTRGQQVTLSCSPISGHRSVSWYQQTPGQGLQFLFEYFSETQRNKGNFPGRFSGRQFSNSRSEMNVSTLELGDSALYLCASSSSGLETDTQYFGPGTRLTVL.